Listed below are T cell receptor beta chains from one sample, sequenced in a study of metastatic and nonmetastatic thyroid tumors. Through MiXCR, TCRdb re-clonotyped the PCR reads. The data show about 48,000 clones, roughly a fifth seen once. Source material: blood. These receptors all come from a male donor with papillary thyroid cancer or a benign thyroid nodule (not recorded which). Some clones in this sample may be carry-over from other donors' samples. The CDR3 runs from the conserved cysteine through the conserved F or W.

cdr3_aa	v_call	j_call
CASSEEAGGYNEQFF	TRBV6-1	TRBJ2-1
CASSLESAGAISYEQYF	TRBV5-1	TRBJ2-7
CSVRDRANYGYTF	TRBV29-1	TRBJ1-2
CASSLEGTDTEAFF	TRBV5-1	TRBJ1-1
CSARAPLGGGELFF	TRBV20-1	TRBJ2-2
CASSGQGNKDTQYF	TRBV7-3	TRBJ2-3
CATSRGNSGGRTGELFF	TRBV15	TRBJ2-2
CASSQQGYTQYF	TRBV28	TRBJ2-3
CASILVGHGELFF	TRBV12-3/TRBV12-4	TRBJ2-2
CASRPYRGGHEQYF	TRBV28	TRBJ2-7
CSASPRHNSNQPQHF	TRBV20-1	TRBJ1-5
CAWASWETQYF	TRBV30	TRBJ2-5
CASSYLTSGSSRDNEQFF	TRBV6-2/TRBV6-3	TRBJ2-1
CASTSGGLGGELFF	TRBV19	TRBJ2-2
CASSMGEGANVLTF	TRBV19	TRBJ2-6
CASSPILRGSSYEQYF	TRBV7-8	TRBJ2-7
CASSKGKAGYTF	TRBV5-6	TRBJ1-2
CSAPEVRSTGELFF	TRBV20-1	TRBJ2-2
CASSLNEQFF	TRBV12-3/TRBV12-4	TRBJ2-1
CASSGDRKAFF	TRBV6-1	TRBJ1-1
CASSLGGLTYNEQFF	TRBV18	TRBJ2-1
CASSEDTASGNTIYF	TRBV18	TRBJ1-3
CASLAGGINTGELFF	TRBV2	TRBJ2-2
CASSSEVGGGYTF	TRBV5-1	TRBJ1-2
CASSEPGGGRGPNTGELFF	TRBV10-2	TRBJ2-2
CASRIYRLGQGGGEQYF	TRBV12-3/TRBV12-4	TRBJ2-7
CATSDSPAGQLLNTEAFF	TRBV24-1	TRBJ1-1
CASSLAPQGGRTEAFF	TRBV5-1	TRBJ1-1
CASRTSGSWRTDTQYF	TRBV12-3/TRBV12-4	TRBJ2-3
CASSPGTGSYEQYF	TRBV18	TRBJ2-7
CASRLGQGANSPLHF	TRBV5-1	TRBJ1-6
CASSNRVGTLYYGYTF	TRBV19	TRBJ1-2
CASSSQGLGYGYTF	TRBV12-3/TRBV12-4	TRBJ1-2
CASSTSLGGVTYEQYF	TRBV11-2	TRBJ2-7
CASSDVRGSIYGYTF	TRBV10-2	TRBJ1-2
CSAGLAGGADTQYF	TRBV29-1	TRBJ2-3
CASSEAGGKLFF	TRBV6-1	TRBJ1-4